Sequencing of this T cell receptor (beta chain) was carried out in a study of tumor-infiltrating lymphocytes in localized non-small cell lung cancer. Study at large: Patients included smokers and never-smokers with various histologies, some sampled after neoadjuvant chemotherapy.

Turning to this clone: Its antigen is as yet unknown.

Data came from immunoSEQ multiplex PCR; TCRdb stores just in-frame clones and leaves some out. This table holds approximately 6,400 clones, around 70% found once. Study-level findings and limits: Not all patients were TCR sequenced, owing to tissue quantity.

Sequenced input: uninvolved lung tissue not adjacent to the tumor. This receptor was identified in a human donor with non-small cell lung cancer.

The CDR3 region has the DNA TGTGCCAGCTGGGGACTAGCGGGAAATGAGCAGTACTTC. Its protein product is CASWGLAGNEQYF. The V gene is TRBV6-5, the J gene TRBJ2-7; 13 bases are shared with TRBD2. This CDR3 has 13 residues. Germline CDR1 and CDR2: MNHEY and SVGAGI. With V trimmed by 8 bases and J by 7 bases, 5 bases remained unmatched.